The present T cell receptor beta chain was sequenced within a study of blood T cells in healthy people across ages. V lost 7 bases to trimming and J lost 6 bases, with 10 bases between them. The CDR3 sequence is 13 residues long. Alongside a J-beta primer mix, a sample-barcoded 5' primer served in a second PCR lasting about 6 to 11 cycles. TCRdb used MiXCR to reprocess the 5' RACE reads, holding one entry per CDR3 protein. The sample records roughly 1,700,000 distinct CDR3 sequences, roughly 28% being singletons. This clonotype originated in a woman aged 25 to 39 in good health. Sequenced sample: blood. V gene TRBV12-3 or TRBV12-4 combines with J gene TRBJ2-6, with D hard to call. The CDR3 reads CASTSATANVLTF. The CDR3 nucleotides are TGTGCCAGCACCAGCGCCACGGCCAACGTCCTGACTTTC.